These 12 T cell receptor beta chains originate from one sample sequenced in a study of blood T cell repertoires in COVID-19. Profiled with immunoSEQ multiplex PCR; TCRdb holds only in-frame clones, not every one. The top ten hold roughly a tenth of the sample, which has around 360,000 clones, around 87% seen once. The sequencing input was peripheral blood. Source of these receptors: a woman aged 25 to 39 with COVID-19, enrolled during active disease.

A remark on this clone: Other DNA variants within this sample encode the same CDR3. This chain joins TRBV29-1 and TRBJ2-5; 10 bases line up with TRBD1. V lost 6 bases and J lost 5; bases outside the gene matches: 6. The V gene's germline CDR1 is SQVTM and CDR2 ANQGSEA. This CDR3 has 13 residues. The CDR3 DNA follows: TGCAGCGTGGGACAGGGGACGGCGGAGACCCAGTACTTC. Translation: CSVGQGTAETQYF. Complete variable domain (other parts from reference TRBV29-1 and TRBJ2-5): SAVISQKPSRDICQRGTSLTIQCQVDSQVTMMFWYRQQPGQSLTLIATANQGSEATYESGFVIDKFPISRPNLTFSTLTVSNMSPEDSSIYLCSVGQGTAETQYFGPGTRLLVL.

The chain carries TRBV6-5 and TRBJ1-1; TRBD1 might be the D (6 bases). The V end lost 4 bases, the J end lost 4 bases, and 19 bases lay between the germline ends. This CDR3 contains 16 residues. Per germline, CDR1 MNHEY and CDR2 SVGAGI. CDR3 bases: TGTGCCAGCAGTTTTCTCTCCTCACAGGGCTTCACTGAAGCTTTCTTT. It is translated as CASSFLSSQGFTEAFF.

The chain couples TRBV7-3 to TRBJ2-6, with D perhaps TRBD1 (5 bases). V dropped 1 base and J dropped 4 bases, with 11 bases sitting between them. This CDR3 is built from 16 residues. Germline values: CDR1 SGHTA, CDR2 FQGTGA. CDR3 nucleotides: TGTGCCAGCAGCTTAAGGGGCCCCCAGGGGGCCAACGTCCTGACTTTC. Amino acid sequence: CASSLRGPQGANVLTF.

The V call is TRBV28, the J call TRBJ2-7, with a weak D call TRBD1 (5 bases). With 5 bases removed from V and 9 bases from J, the gap between germline ends came to 17 bases. The CDR3 sequence is 13 residues long. CDR1 and CDR2 (germline): MDHEN, SYDVKM. The CDR3 DNA follows: TGTGCCAGCAGTCTCAGTTCAGGGTGGTGGCAGTACTTC. This codes for CASSLSSGWWQYF.

This sequence joins TRBV5-1 and TRBJ1-3, with TRBD1 as a possible D gene (5 bases). The CDR3 has 15 amino acids. Trimming took off 2 bases at V and 6 bases at J, with 15 bases between the two ends. Germline V CDR1 and CDR2: SGHRS, YFSETQ. The CDR3 region has the DNA TGCGCCAGCAGCTTTGACAGTCTTCCAGAAAACACCATATATTTT. It codes for CASSFDSLPENTIYF.

The chain links TRBV5-1 to TRBJ2-1, with 9 bases aligning to TRBD2. Germline V lookup: CDR1 SGHRS, CDR2 YFSETQ. With V trimmed by 4 bases and J by 8 bases, 10 bases remained unmatched. This CDR3 contains 15 residues. The CDR3 is CASSIGLAWGDEQFF. Here the CDR3 DNA reads TGCGCCAGCAGCATCGGACTAGCGTGGGGGGATGAGCAGTTCTTC. Looking up the rest from reference TRBV5-1 and TRBJ2-1 gives the full variable domain: KAGVTQTPRYLIKTRGQQVTLSCSPISGHRSVSWYQQTPGQGLQFLFEYFSETQRNKGNFPGRFSGRQFSNSRSEMNVSTLELGDSALYLCASSIGLAWGDEQFFGPGTRLTVL.

The rearrangement links TRBV5-1 to TRBJ2-2; D possibly corresponds to TRBD2 (6 bases). Deletions cut 6 bases from V and 5 bases from J, with 17 bases between. Germline V gene sequence: CDR1 SGHRS, CDR2 YFSETQ. The CDR3 has 15 residues. The CDR3 DNA reads as TGCGCCAGCACCCGAGGAGGGGTTGGGACCGGGGAGCTGTTTTTT. Protein product: CASTRGGVGTGELFF.

CDR3 DNA: TGTGCCAGCAGTCAAAACAATGAGCAGTTCTTC. Protein product: CASSQNNEQFF. The chain has TRBV27 and TRBJ2-1, with unresolved D. Germline CDR1 MNHEY, CDR2 SMNVEV (reference sequence). There are 11 residues in the CDR3. Between the trimmed V and J ends, which lost 5 bases and 5 bases, there was a span of 4 bases.

The rearrangement links TRBV24-1 to TRBJ2-3; 9 positions agree with TRBD2. CDR1 and CDR2 from the germline V gene are KGHDR and SFDVKD. With V trimmed by 5 bases and J by 3 bases, 8 bases remained unmatched. CDR3 length: 16 amino acids. The CDR3 coding sequence is TGTGCCACCAGTGGGGTTAGCGGGAGTTCGACAGATACGCAGTATTTT. It codes for CATSGVSGSSTDTQYF.

The CDR3 region is CASSLPRLARQETQYF. The CDR3 DNA follows: TGTGCCAGCAGCTTACCCCGACTAGCGAGACAAGAGACCCAGTACTTC. V is TRBV7-9 and J is TRBJ2-5, with 8 bases fitting TRBD2. This CDR3 has 16 amino acids. From germline, CDR1 is SEHNR and CDR2 FQNEAQ (reference sequence). The V segment lost 2 bases and the J segment 2 bases; nucleotides outside the gene matches: 7.

J is TRBJ2-3 and V is TRBV4-2; perhaps TRBD1 as D (6 bases). This CDR3 comprises 15 residues. Germline-derived CDR1 and CDR2 are LGHNA and YNFKEQ. V lost 4 bases and J lost 5, with 16 bases in between. CDR3 loop: CASSPHRTDRDTQYF. In DNA, the CDR3 is TGTGCCAGCAGCCCCCACCGGACAGACAGAGATACGCAGTATTTT.

J is TRBJ2-1 and V is TRBV9, with TRBD2 matching 8 bases. V gave up 1 base and J gave up 0 bases; unmatched junction bases: 6. CDR3 size: 17 residues. Germline CDR1 and CDR2: SGDLS and YYNGEE. CDR3: CASSVKPGGSSYNEQFF. DNA for the CDR3: TGTGCCAGCAGCGTAAAGCCGGGAGGGAGCTCCTACAATGAGCAGTTCTTC. The full variable domain, rest sourced from reference TRBV9 and TRBJ2-1, is DSGVTQTPKHLITATGQRVTLRCSPRSGDLSVYWYQQSLDQGLQFLIQYYNGEERAKGNILERFSAQQFPDLHSELNLSSLELGDSALYFCASSVKPGGSSYNEQFFGPGTRLTVL.